This TCR beta chain was captured in a study of cytomegalovirus exposure and HLA in healthy donors. Germline V gene data show CDR1 as MNHEY and CDR2 as SMNVEV (reference sequence). Trimming at V came to 4 bases and at J to 3 bases, leaving 11 bases not matched to a gene. The CDR3 loop spans 16 amino acids. Study observations and caveats: According to reports, the classifier identified cytomegalovirus status with high specificity and sensitivity. Being indistinguishable, some V segments were excluded, TRBV6-2 and TRBV6-3 among them. Later on, analysis showed that most CMV-associated TCR beta chains appeared to be HLA-restricted.

Comments on this clone: Antigen: not known.

In the PCR, 60 Vbeta and 13 Jbeta primers were used. Profiling relied on immunoSEQ multiplex PCR, and the TCRdb table lists in-frame clones only, not all of them. The repertoire table contains 200,000 or so clones. Sequenced: PBMCs. The J gene is TRBJ1-1, the V gene TRBV27; 7 bases match TRBD1. The TCR was taken from a boy between 10 and 17 years old in good health and CMV-seronegative. The CDR3 DNA reads as TGTGCCAGCAGTTCCCTCGGGACAGCTCTACACACTGAAGCTTTCTTT. It encodes CASSSLGTALHTEAFF.